The present TCR beta chain was sequenced within a study of blood T cell repertoires in COVID-19 (dated by TCRdb to 2020 to 2021). Background for the entire study: Samples covering the acute and convalescent phases of COVID-19 were provided by collaborators in the United States, Italy and Spain. The prospective study material was composed of cDNA or gDNA derived from T cells, B-cell-depleted T cells, or PBMCs. Subjects who had been exposed to COVID-19, were actively infected with it, or had recovered from it provided the deeply sampled blood TCRbeta repertoires that made up the dataset. A freely available public database, intended as a resource for researchers studying the immune response to SARS-CoV-2, is where the repertoires were released. The samples were drawn from two sources: the first 160 participants of the ongoing ImmuneRACE study, and 1,000 to 1,500 subjects contributed by 6 global collaborators. A de-identified subject ID, COVID-19 status, age in years and sex were almost always included in the sample metadata. HLA class I and class II types, where available, came from metadata supplied by the sample provider rather than from assay-based typing.

The immunoSEQ Assay, a bias-controlled multiplex PCR, was used to amplify TCRbeta CDR3 regions from genomic DNA. Regarding the original processing steps: The number of nucleated cells in each sample was estimated by amplification of reference gene primers within the assay. Sequence reads were collapsed and filtered to measure the absolute abundance of every unique TCRbeta CDR3 rearrangement. For each sample, productive Simpson clonality was calculated by taking the square root of Simpson's diversity index across productive rearrangements. As stored in TCRdb, this immuneACCESS dataset retains in-frame rearrangements with V and J assigned. A fraction of the clones does not appear; measured against another copy, unresolved V genes explain less than half of the discrepancy, and the remainder lacks a known reason. The V and J calls and clone size are taken from that table; D and trimming were inferred from the DNA. For this sample there are 75,000 or so clones; roughly 90% appear just once. The top ten clones comprise roughly 30% of the sample.

Deletion took 1 base off V and 1 base off J, with a span of 8 bases between the germline ends. The germline V gene specifies SGHTA as CDR1 and FQGTGA as CDR2. The CDR3 holds 14 amino acids from the cysteine to the phenylalanine. Only CDR3 DNA remains: 42 bases, in frame from the first base. General findings and caveats noted by the study authors: Clinical and demographic metadata were provided uncurated, with the amount varying by source and participant.

Each collaborating institution followed its own protocols to collect whole blood in K2EDTA tubes. For TCRbeta analysis, collaborator samples were shipped as frozen whole blood, as isolated PBMCs, or as DNA extracted from either sample type. About this clone: Its antigen is currently not known. The sample holds no much larger clone one base away, and base qualities are not on file.

The sequencing sample was made of peripheral blood. The clonotype originates from a man between 50 and 59 years old with acute or convalescent COVID-19. The receptor chain draws on TRBV7-3 and TRBJ2-7, with no confident D gene call. The encoded CDR3 is CASSLSESSYEQYF. The bases read TGTGCCAGCAGCTTAAGCGAATCTTCCTACGAGCAGTACTTC.